These 3 T cell receptor beta chains share one sample of origin, sequenced in a study of CD8 T cells in ankylosing spondylitis. MiXCR, applied by TCRdb to the 5' RACE reads, yields one record per CDR3 protein. The sample records approximately 260,000 distinct CDR3 sequences, 18% being singletons. What was sequenced was blood, either unsorted or a sorted T cell fraction (not recorded which). These receptors were collected from a male donor with ankylosing spondylitis or in good health (not recorded which).

This clonotype was observed many times. This chain uses TRBV7-8 with TRBJ2-1; D is undetermined. Germline V gene sequence: CDR1 SGHVS, CDR2 FQNEAQ. The CDR3 is 14 amino acids. The ends were cut back, 5 bases at V and 0 bases at J, with 8 bases in the middle. CDR3 loop: CASSAQSSYNEQFF. CDR3 nucleotides: TGTGCCAGCAGCGCCCAGAGCTCCTACAATGAGCAGTTCTTC.

This chain links TRBV12-3 or TRBV12-4 with TRBJ2-7, with 12 bases lining up with TRBD1. The CDR3 has 15 amino acids. V gave up 1 base and J gave up 5 bases; unmatched junction bases: 3. CDR3 in amino acids: CASSLGGTGGHEQYF. DNA for the CDR3: TGTGCCAGCAGTTTAGGGGGGACAGGGGGCCACGAGCAGTACTTC.

The rearrangement uses TRBV18 and TRBJ2-7, with no clear D. This CDR3 region has 15 residues. The V gene lost 6 bases and the J gene lost 1 base, with 16 bases spanning the gap. CDR1 KGHSH and CDR2 LQKENI come from the germline V gene. For the CDR3, the DNA is TGTGCCAGCTCTCCGGGTGGTGTAGGGTCCTACGAGCAGTACTTC. Protein sequence: CASSPGGVGSYEQYF.